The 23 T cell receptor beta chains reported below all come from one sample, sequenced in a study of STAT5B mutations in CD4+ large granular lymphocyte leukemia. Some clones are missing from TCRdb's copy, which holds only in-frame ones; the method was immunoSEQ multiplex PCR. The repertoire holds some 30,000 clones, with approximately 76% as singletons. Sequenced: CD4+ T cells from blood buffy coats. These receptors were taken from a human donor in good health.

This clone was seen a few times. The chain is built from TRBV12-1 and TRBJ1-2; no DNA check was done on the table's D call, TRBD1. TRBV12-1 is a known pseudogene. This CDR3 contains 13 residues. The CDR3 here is CASSKQGPYGYTF. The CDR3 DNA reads TGTGCCAGCAGCAAACAGGGACCCTATGGCTACACCTTC.

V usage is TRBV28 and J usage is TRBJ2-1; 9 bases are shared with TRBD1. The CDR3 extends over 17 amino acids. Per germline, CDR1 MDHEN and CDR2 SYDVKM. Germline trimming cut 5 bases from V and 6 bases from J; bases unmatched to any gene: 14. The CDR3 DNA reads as TGTGCCAGCAGTGACCAGCCCGGGACAGGGATCCCCAATGAGCAGTTCTTC. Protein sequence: CASSDQPGTGIPNEQFF.

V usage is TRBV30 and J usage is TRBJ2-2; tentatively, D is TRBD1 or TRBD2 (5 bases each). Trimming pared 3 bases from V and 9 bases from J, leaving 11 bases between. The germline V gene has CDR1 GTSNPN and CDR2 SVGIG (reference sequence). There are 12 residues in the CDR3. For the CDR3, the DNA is TGTGCCTGGAGCCCTGGGACCCGGGAGCTGTTTTTT. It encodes CAWSPGTRELFF.

This CDR3 is CASSTQPGLAVYEQYF. The CDR3 nucleotides are TGCGCCAGCAGCACTCAACCGGGACTAGCGGTATACGAGCAGTACTTC. The rearrangement uses TRBV5-1 and TRBJ2-7; 11 bases are a match to TRBD2. V shed 4 bases, J shed 4 bases, and the junction held 10 bases outside the gene matches. The CDR3 runs to 16 residues. Looked up from germline, CDR1 is SGHRS and CDR2 is YFSETQ.

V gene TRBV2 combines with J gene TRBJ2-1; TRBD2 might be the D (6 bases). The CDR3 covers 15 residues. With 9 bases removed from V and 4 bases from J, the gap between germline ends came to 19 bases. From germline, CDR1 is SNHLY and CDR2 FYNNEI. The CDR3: CASQLSGERYNEQFF. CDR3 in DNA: TGTGCCAGTCAACTCTCGGGGGAAAGGTACAATGAGCAGTTCTTC.

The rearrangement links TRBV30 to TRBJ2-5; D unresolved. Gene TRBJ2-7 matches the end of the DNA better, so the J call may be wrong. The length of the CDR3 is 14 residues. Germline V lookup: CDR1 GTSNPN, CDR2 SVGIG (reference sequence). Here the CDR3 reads CAWSVRGPDYEQYF. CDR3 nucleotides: TGTGCCTGGAGTGTCCGAGGCCCAGACTACGAGCAGTACTTC.

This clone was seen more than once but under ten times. For the CDR3, the DNA is TGTGCCAGCAGCTTAAGCGCCCCAGGGGCCTACGAGCAGTACTTC. This translates into CASSLSAPGAYEQYF. J is TRBJ2-7 and V is TRBV11-2; possible D gene TRBD1, 6 bases. With 2 bases removed from V and 2 bases from J, the gap between germline ends came to 13 bases. The V gene's germline CDR1 is SGHAT and CDR2 FQNNGV. This CDR3 spans 15 amino acids.

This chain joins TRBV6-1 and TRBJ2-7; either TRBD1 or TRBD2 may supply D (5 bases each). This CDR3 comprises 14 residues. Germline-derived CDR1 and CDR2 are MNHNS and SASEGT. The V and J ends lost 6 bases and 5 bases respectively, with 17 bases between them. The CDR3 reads CASRLRVGQDEQYF. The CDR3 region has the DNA TGTGCCAGCAGGTTGAGGGTGGGGCAGGACGAGCAGTACTTC.

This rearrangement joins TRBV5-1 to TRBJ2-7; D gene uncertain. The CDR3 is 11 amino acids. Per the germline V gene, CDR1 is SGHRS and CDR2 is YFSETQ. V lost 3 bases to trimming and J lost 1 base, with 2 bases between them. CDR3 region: CASSSSYEQYF. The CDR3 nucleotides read TGCGCCAGCAGCTCTTCCTACGAGCAGTACTTC.

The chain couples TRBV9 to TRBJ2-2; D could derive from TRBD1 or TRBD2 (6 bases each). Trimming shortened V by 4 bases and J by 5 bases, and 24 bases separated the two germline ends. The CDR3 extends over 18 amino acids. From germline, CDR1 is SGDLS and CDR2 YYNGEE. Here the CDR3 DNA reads TGTGCCAGCAGCCTTCGAGGAGGGGGACTTAGGTCGACCGGGGAGCTGTTTTTT. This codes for CASSLRGGGLRSTGELFF.

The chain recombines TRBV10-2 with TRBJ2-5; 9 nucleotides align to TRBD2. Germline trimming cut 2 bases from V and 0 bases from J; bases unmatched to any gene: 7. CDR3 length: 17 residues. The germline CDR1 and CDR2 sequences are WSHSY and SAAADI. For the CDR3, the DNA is TGCGCCAGCAGTGAGGGGTTTAGCGGGGGACACCAAGAGACCCAGTACTTC. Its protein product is CASSEGFSGGHQETQYF.

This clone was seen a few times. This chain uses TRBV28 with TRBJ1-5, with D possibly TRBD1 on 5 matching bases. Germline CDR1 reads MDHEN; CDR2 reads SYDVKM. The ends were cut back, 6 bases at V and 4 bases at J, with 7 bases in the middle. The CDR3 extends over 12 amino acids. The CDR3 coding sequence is TGTGCCAGCAGGGGGGGAAATCAGCCCCAGCATTTT. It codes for CASRGGNQPQHF.

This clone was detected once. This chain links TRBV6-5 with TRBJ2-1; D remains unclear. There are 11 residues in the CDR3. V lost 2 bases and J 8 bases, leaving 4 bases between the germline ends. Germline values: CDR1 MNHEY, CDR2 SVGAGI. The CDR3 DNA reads TGTGCCAGCAGTTACGTCGATGAGCAGTTCTTC. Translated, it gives CASSYVDEQFF.

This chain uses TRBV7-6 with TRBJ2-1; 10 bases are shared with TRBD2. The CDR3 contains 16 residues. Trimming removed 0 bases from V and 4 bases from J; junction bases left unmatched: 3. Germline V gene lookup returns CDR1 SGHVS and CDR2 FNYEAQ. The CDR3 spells CASSLAVAGGYNEQFF. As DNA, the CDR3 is TGTGCCAGCAGCTTAGCGGTAGCGGGGGGATACAATGAGCAGTTCTTC.

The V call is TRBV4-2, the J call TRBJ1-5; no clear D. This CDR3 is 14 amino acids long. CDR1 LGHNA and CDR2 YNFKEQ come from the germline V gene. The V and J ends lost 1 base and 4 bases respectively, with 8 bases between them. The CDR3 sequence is CASSQGQINQPQHF. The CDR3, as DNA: TGTGCCAGCAGCCAAGGCCAGATAAATCAGCCCCAGCATTTT.

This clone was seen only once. CDR3 in amino acids: CASRPLQGPNYGYTF. CDR3 sequence (DNA): TGCGCCAGCAGGCCTCTACAGGGCCCTAACTATGGCTACACCTTC. The chain has TRBV5-1 and TRBJ1-2, with D maybe TRBD1 (6 bases). CDR3 length equals 15 residues. Per germline, CDR1 SGHRS and CDR2 YFSETQ. V lost 5 bases and J 0 bases, leaving 14 bases between the germline ends.

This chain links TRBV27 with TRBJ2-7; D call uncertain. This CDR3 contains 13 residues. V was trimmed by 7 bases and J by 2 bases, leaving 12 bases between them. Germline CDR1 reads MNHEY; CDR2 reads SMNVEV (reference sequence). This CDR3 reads CASTTPGTYEQYF. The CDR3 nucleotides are TGTGCCAGCACAACCCCGGGCACCTACGAGCAGTACTTC.

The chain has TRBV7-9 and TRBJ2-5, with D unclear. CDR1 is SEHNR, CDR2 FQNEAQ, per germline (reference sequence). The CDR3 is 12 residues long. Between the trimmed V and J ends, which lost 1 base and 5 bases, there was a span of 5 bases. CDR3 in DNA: TGTGCCAGCAGCTTAGAAGCCGAGACCCAGTACTTC. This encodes CASSLEAETQYF.

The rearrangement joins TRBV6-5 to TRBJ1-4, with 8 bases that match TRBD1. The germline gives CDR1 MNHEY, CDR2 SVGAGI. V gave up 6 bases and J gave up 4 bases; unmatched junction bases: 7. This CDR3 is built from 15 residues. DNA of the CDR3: TGTGCCAGCAGCCGGACAGGGCCCGGTAATGAAAAACTGTTTTTT. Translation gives CASSRTGPGNEKLFF.

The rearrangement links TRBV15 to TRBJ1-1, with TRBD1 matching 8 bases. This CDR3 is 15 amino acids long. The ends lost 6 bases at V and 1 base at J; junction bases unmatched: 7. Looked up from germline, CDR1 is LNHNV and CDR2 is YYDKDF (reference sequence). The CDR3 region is CATRSGQGRNTEAFF. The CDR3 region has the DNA TGTGCCACCAGAAGCGGACAGGGAAGGAACACTGAAGCTTTCTTT.

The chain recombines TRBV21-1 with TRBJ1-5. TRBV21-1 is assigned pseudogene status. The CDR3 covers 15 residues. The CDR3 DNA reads TGTGCCAGCAGCAAAGGGGGGGACTATGATCAGCCCCAGCATTTT. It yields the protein CASSKGGDYDQPQHF.

The CDR3 sequence: CASSKTSGVNTGELFF. DNA for the CDR3: TGTGCCAGCAGCAAGACTAGCGGGGTGAACACCGGGGAGCTGTTTTTT. The chain links TRBV5-4 to TRBJ2-2, with 11 positions matching TRBD2. The V gene end was trimmed by 4 bases and the J gene end by 1 base; junction bases not matched to a gene: 3. The CDR3 totals 16 residues. The germline gives CDR1 SGHNT, CDR2 YYREEE (reference sequence).

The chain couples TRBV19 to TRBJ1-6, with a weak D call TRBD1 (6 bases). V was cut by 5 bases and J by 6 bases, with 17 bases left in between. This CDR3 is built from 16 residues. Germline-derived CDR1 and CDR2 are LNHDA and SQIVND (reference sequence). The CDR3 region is CASSPSRGWGNSPLHF. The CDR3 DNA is TGTGCCAGTAGTCCATCCAGGGGATGGGGTAATTCACCCCTCCACTTT.